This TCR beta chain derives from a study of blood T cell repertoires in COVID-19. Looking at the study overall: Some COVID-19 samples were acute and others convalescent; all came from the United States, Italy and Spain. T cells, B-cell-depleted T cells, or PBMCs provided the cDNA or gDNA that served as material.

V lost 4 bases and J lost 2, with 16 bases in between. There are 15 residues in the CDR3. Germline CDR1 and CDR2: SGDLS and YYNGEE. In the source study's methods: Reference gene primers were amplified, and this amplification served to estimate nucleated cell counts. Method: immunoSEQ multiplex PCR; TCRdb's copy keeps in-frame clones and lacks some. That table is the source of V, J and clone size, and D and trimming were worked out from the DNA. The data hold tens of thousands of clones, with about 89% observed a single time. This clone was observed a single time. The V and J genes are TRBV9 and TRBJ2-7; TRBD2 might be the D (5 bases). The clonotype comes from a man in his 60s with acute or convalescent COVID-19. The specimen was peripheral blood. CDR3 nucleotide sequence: TGTGCCAGCAGCCCGAAGGATGGACTCACCTACGAGCAGTACTTC. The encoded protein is CASSPKDGLTYEQYF.